Listed here is a single T cell receptor (beta chain). What it binds is unknown. The germline gives CDR1 SGDLS, CDR2 YYNGEE. This CDR3 region has 14 residues. With V trimmed by 7 bases and J by 3 bases, 10 bases remained unmatched. The data originate from a study of CD8+CD57+ T cells in acquired aplastic anemia. Across the whole study: Quantities of DNA derived from sorted CD4+ and CD8+ cells averaged 3.2 ug. Around 11 million reads, on average, were obtained for CD4+ cells from healthy donors.

General observations from the study: CD8+ Simpson's diversity did not differ significantly between patients and controls. Approximately 30 CD8+ CDR3 sequences were shared between patients and controls.

Genomic DNA acted as the template from which TCR beta VDJ combination and CDR3 sequence profiling were carried out. A single record per CDR3 protein comes from TCRdb applying MiXCR to the reads. The data hold around 200,000 distinct CDR3 sequences, with 54% observed a single time. The chain has TRBV9 and TRBJ2-7; 7 bases are a match to TRBD1. Input material: sorted CD4+, CD8+, or CD8+CD57+ T cells (not recorded which) from PBMCs. The sequence was obtained from a human donor in good health, serving as a control. CDR3 sequence reads: CASPPGGQDYEQYF. The CDR3 region has the DNA TGTGCCAGCCCACCCGGCGGACAGGACTACGAGCAGTACTTC.